The 13 T cell receptor beta chains reported below all come from one sample, sequenced in a study of blood T cells in healthy people across ages. The use of a sample-barcoded 5' primer and a J-beta primer mix characterized a second PCR of roughly 6 to 11 cycles. TCRdb re-called the 5' RACE reads with MiXCR, one entry per CDR3 protein. The sample shows roughly 1.4 million distinct CDR3 sequences, approximately 59% of them seen only once. Sequences were obtained from blood. These TCRs come from a man younger than 30 in good health.

J is TRBJ2-1 and V is TRBV4-1; 7 nucleotides agree with TRBD1. Germline CDR1 MGHRA, CDR2 YSYEKL. The length of the CDR3 is 16 residues. Germline trimming cut 3 bases from V and 4 bases from J; bases unmatched to any gene: 9. The CDR3 spells CASSQQQQGWYNEQFF. The DNA of the CDR3 is TGCGCCAGCAGCCAGCAGCAACAGGGGTGGTACAATGAGCAGTTCTTC.

V gene TRBV3-1 combines with J gene TRBJ2-3; 11 nucleotides align to TRBD2. The CDR3 has 17 residues. The germline V gene has CDR1 LGHDT and CDR2 YNNKEL (reference sequence). With 0 bases clipped from V and 4 bases from J, the junction kept 6 bases outside the gene matches. CDR3 residues: CASSQDKLAGVADTQYF. CDR3 nucleotides: TGTGCCAGCAGCCAAGATAAACTAGCGGGAGTAGCAGATACGCAGTATTTT.

The rearrangement uses TRBV6-2 or TRBV6-3 and TRBJ2-3, with TRBD2 identical over 13 bases. The CDR3 loop spans 18 amino acids. The ends lost 2 bases at V and 4 bases at J; junction bases unmatched: 9. Germline CDR1 MNHEY, CDR2 SVGEGT. CDR3 sequence reads: CASSYGLAGARGPDTQYF. DNA for the CDR3: TGTGCCAGCAGTTACGGACTAGCGGGAGCGAGGGGTCCAGATACGCAGTATTTT.

The chain joins TRBV28 to TRBJ2-7, with D possibly matching TRBD2 (6 bases). Trimming removed 7 bases from V and 4 bases from J, with 23 bases in between. Germline V gene lookup returns CDR1 MDHEN and CDR2 SYDVKM. This CDR3 has 16 amino acids. The CDR3 region is CASKTSSPPEQYEQYF. The DNA for the CDR3 is TGTGCCAGCAAGACTAGTTCCCCTCCCGAACAATACGAGCAGTACTTC.

CDR3 bases: TGTGCCAGCAGCTTCTGGCGGGAGGGGTCTGTGCAGTTCTTC. Its translation: CASSFWREGSVQFF. V gene TRBV7-6 combines with J gene TRBJ2-1, with 9 nucleotides matching TRBD2. Germline V gene data show CDR1 as SGHVS and CDR2 as FNYEAQ. The CDR3 contains 14 residues. Unmatched junction bases numbered 9, after V lost 3 bases and J lost 12 bases.

This clonotype occurred a few times. The chain has TRBV29-1 and TRBJ2-1, with D hard to call. The germline CDR1 and CDR2 sequences are SQVTM and ANQGSEA. The V end was cut by 2 bases, the J end by 10 bases, with 15 bases between. CDR3 size: 13 residues. The CDR3 here is CSVEPPSFWEQFF. The CDR3 coding sequence is TGCAGCGTTGAACCTCCCTCTTTTTGGGAGCAGTTCTTC.

V usage is TRBV4-1 and J usage is TRBJ2-1; a weak D match, TRBD1 (5 bases). V was trimmed by 1 base and J by 7 bases, leaving 11 bases between them. The germline V gene encodes CDR1 MGHRA and CDR2 YSYEKL. The CDR3 sequence is 14 residues long. CDR3 nucleotides: TGCGCCAGCAGCCAAGTGGGGCTCCGAAATGAGCAGTTCTTC. It is translated as CASSQVGLRNEQFF.

The table lists this clonotype with a count of one. The chain is built from TRBV3-1 and TRBJ2-7, with 8 bases that match TRBD2. Germline CDR1 LGHDT, CDR2 YNNKEL (reference sequence). V lost 2 bases and J lost 3; bases outside the gene matches: 6. The CDR3 is 15 residues long. The DNA of the CDR3 is TGTGCCAGCAGCCAAACGGGCGGGGGGTTCTACGAGCAGTACTTC. It specifies CASSQTGGGFYEQYF.

This clonotype has at least ten counts. The chain employs TRBV7-9 and TRBJ2-7; 10 bases match TRBD1. Germline loops: CDR1 SEHNR, CDR2 FQNEAQ (reference sequence). Trimming at V came to 4 bases and at J to 3 bases, leaving 3 bases not matched to a gene. This CDR3 is 14 amino acids long. The CDR3 nucleotides read TGTGCCAGCAGCTCCCGGGACAGGGGCTACGAGCAGTACTTC. It translates to CASSSRDRGYEQYF.

A few counts support this clonotype. V gene TRBV7-9 combines with J gene TRBJ1-6; tentative D call: TRBD1 (5 bases). CDR1 and CDR2 from the germline V gene are SEHNR and FQNEAQ (reference sequence). Trimming took off 1 base at V and 2 bases at J, with 15 bases between the two ends. The length of the CDR3 is 18 residues. CDR3 coding DNA: TGTGCCAGCAGCTTAGATCGGGGCGGCAATCCCTATAATTCACCCCTCCACTTT. Its translation is CASSLDRGGNPYNSPLHF.

This clonotype is a singleton in its sample. The chain combines TRBV28 with TRBJ2-1; 11 positions agree with TRBD2. Looked up from germline, CDR1 is MDHEN and CDR2 is SYDVKM. The junction had 6 bases not matched to a gene; V was cut back by 5 bases and J by 0 bases. This CDR3 is built from 17 residues. As DNA, the CDR3 is TGTGCCAGCAGTGTTAGCGGGGGGGGTAGCTCCTACAATGAGCAGTTCTTC. Its translation: CASSVSGGGSSYNEQFF.

This clonotype was observed a handful of times. This chain joins TRBV6-5 and TRBJ2-1, with D perhaps TRBD1 (5 bases). The CDR3 runs 14 residues. CDR1 and CDR2 from the germline V gene are MNHEY and SVGAGI. Trimming shortened V by 3 bases and J by 2 bases, and 8 bases separated the two germline ends. CDR3 sequence (DNA): TGTGCCAGCAGTTATGGCAGGGCCTACAATGAGCAGTTCTTC. This encodes CASSYGRAYNEQFF.

This sequence joins TRBV7-2 and TRBJ2-5; D perhaps matches TRBD1 (6 bases). The J call could be wrong; TRBJ2-7 is a better fit for the DNA end. CDR3 length: 12 residues. Looked up from germline, CDR1 is SGHTA and CDR2 is FQGNSA. DNA of the CDR3: TGTGCCAGCAGGAAGACAGGCGACGAGCAGTACTTC. Its protein product is CASRKTGDEQYF.